The clone carrying this T cell receptor (beta chain) showed up many times. The sample comes from a study of CD8 T cells in ankylosing spondylitis. TCRdb fed the 5' RACE reads into MiXCR, producing one record per CDR3 protein. This table holds roughly 180,000 distinct CDR3 sequences, around 13% found once. CDR1 and CDR2 from the germline V gene are LNHDA and SQIVND (reference sequence). The CDR3 totals 16 residues. After removal of 3 bases from V and 6 bases from J, the junction contained 7 bases not matched to a gene. The sample was blood, either unsorted or a sorted T cell fraction (not recorded which). This clonotype originated in a female donor with ankylosing spondylitis or in good health (not recorded which). The chain couples TRBV19 to TRBJ2-2, with 10 bases aligning to TRBD2. The CDR3 nucleotides read TGTGCCAGTAGTATTGTGGGACTAGCGCGAGCCGGGGAGCTGTTTTTT. Translating gives CASSIVGLARAGELFF.